These 26 T cell receptor beta chains were sequenced from one sample in a study of T cell responses to AZD1222 COVID-19 vaccine. TCRdb's table, derived via immunoSEQ multiplex PCR, lists solely in-frame clones and lacks some. The sample contains more than 80,000 clones, around 88% of which appear only once. This specimen consisted of peripheral blood, obtained on day 0 of MenACWY control vaccination. These receptors were taken from an adult in good health.

The count of this clone is one. The chain combines TRBV29-1 with TRBJ2-1; 10 bases agree with TRBD2. V shed 3 bases, J shed 0 bases, and the junction held 5 bases outside the gene matches. The germline V gene has CDR1 SQVTM and CDR2 ANQGSEA. The CDR3 is made up of 16 amino acids. CDR3 nucleotides: TGCAGCGTTGACCTCTTAGCGGGGGGCTCCTACAATGAGCAGTTCTTC. Protein product: CSVDLLAGGSYNEQFF.

This chain links TRBV19 with TRBJ1-1; 10 bases match TRBD1. CDR1 is LNHDA, CDR2 SQIVND, per germline (reference sequence). V was pared by 5 bases and J by 3 bases, with 6 bases of the junction left unmatched. CDR3 length: 15 residues. The CDR3, as DNA: TGTGCCAGTAGTCTCAGACAGGGGGCGTACACTGAAGCTTTCTTT. Its translation: CASSLRQGAYTEAFF.

The chain joins TRBV5-1 to TRBJ2-3, with D uncertain. Trimming cost V 4 bases and J 0 bases, with 6 bases left between them. Germline assignment: CDR1 SGHRS and CDR2 YFSETQ. The CDR3 length is 13 residues. CDR3: CASSISSTDTQYF. In nucleotides, the CDR3 is TGCGCCAGCAGCATAAGTAGCACAGATACGCAGTATTTT. The whole variable domain, filled in from reference TRBV5-1 and TRBJ2-3, reads KAGVTQTPRYLIKTRGQQVTLSCSPISGHRSVSWYQQTPGQGLQFLFEYFSETQRNKGNFPGRFSGRQFSNSRSEMNVSTLELGDSALYLCASSISSTDTQYFGPGTRLTVL.

The chain carries TRBV7-9 and TRBJ2-2; perhaps TRBD2 as D (5 bases). In germline, CDR1 is SEHNR, CDR2 FQNEAQ (reference sequence). Deletions cut 1 base from V and 1 base from J, with 19 bases between. This CDR3 spans 19 amino acids. Written as DNA, the CDR3 is TGTGCCAGCAGCTTAGGGGGAGTGACGGTTCCTCGGAACACCGGGGAGCTGTTTTTT. Residues: CASSLGGVTVPRNTGELFF.

CDR3 nucleotides: TGTGCCAGCAGCGTAGTAGGAGGGTACACCGGGGAGCTGTTTTTT. Encoded protein: CASSVVGGYTGELFF. The V and J genes are TRBV9 and TRBJ2-2, with D perhaps TRBD2 (6 bases). The CDR3 runs to 15 residues. Trimming shortened V by 0 bases and J by 3 bases, and 9 bases separated the two germline ends. The germline V gene has CDR1 SGDLS and CDR2 YYNGEE.

The CDR3 reads CASRFRGGGAEEQYF. The DNA of the CDR3 is TGTGCCAGCAGATTTCGGGGCGGGGGGGCCGAAGAGCAGTACTTC. This sequence joins TRBV7-2 and TRBJ2-7; 9 nucleotides match TRBD2. Germline CDR1 reads SGHTA; CDR2 reads FQGNSA. V gave up 6 bases and J gave up 7 bases; unmatched junction bases: 13. This CDR3 region has 15 residues.

The chain employs TRBV28 and TRBJ1-3; D is uncertain. This CDR3 has 15 residues. Germline-derived CDR1 and CDR2 are MDHEN and SYDVKM. Trimming removed 4 bases from V and 7 bases from J, with 17 bases in between. CDR3 region: CASSSPRGPRNTIYF. The DNA for the CDR3 is TGTGCCAGCAGTTCCCCCCGTGGACCGAGGAACACCATATATTTT.

Only a few counts were recorded for this clone. The rearrangement joins TRBV5-1 to TRBJ2-1, with unresolved D. Germline V gene sequence: CDR1 SGHRS, CDR2 YFSETQ. V was pared by 5 bases and J by 4 bases, with 7 bases between. This CDR3 contains 12 residues. CDR3 sequence: CASRVEYNEQFF. The DNA for the CDR3 is TGCGCCAGCAGAGTAGAATACAATGAGCAGTTCTTC.

This clone was recorded only once. V and J are TRBV30 and TRBJ2-7, with 14 nucleotides matching TRBD2. Germline V lookup: CDR1 GTSNPN, CDR2 SVGIG (reference sequence). Trimming took 4 bases from V and 9 from J; bases not matched to a gene: 8. This CDR3 is 14 amino acids long. CDR3: CAWTLGLAGAGQYF. The CDR3 DNA is TGTGCCTGGACCCTGGGACTAGCGGGGGCCGGGCAGTACTTC.

The chain carries TRBV18 and TRBJ2-3, with TRBD2 matching 9 bases. V dropped 6 bases and J dropped 3; count of bases not matched to a gene: 1. Germline CDR1 is KGHSH and CDR2 is LQKENI. The CDR3 totals 13 residues. CDR3 sequence: CASSSGGTDTQYF. The CDR3 coding sequence is TGTGCCAGCTCTAGCGGGGGAACAGATACGCAGTATTTT.

This CDR3 is CSVTGSPTNEKLFF. The DNA for the CDR3 is TGCAGCGTCACAGGGTCTCCTACTAATGAAAAACTGTTTTTT. The gene calls are TRBV29-1 and TRBJ1-4; perhaps TRBD1 as D (6 bases). The germline V gene encodes CDR1 SQVTM and CDR2 ANQGSEA. The CDR3 has 14 residues. V was shortened by 6 bases and J by 2 bases, with 13 bases between the two germline ends.

This chain joins TRBV7-3 and TRBJ2-6; D perhaps matches TRBD1 (6 bases). Per the germline V gene, CDR1 is SGHTA and CDR2 is FQGTGA. Deletions cut 4 bases from V and 2 bases from J, with 9 bases between. The CDR3 runs 15 residues. CDR3 coding DNA: TGTGCCAGCAGCTCCAGGGGAACTGGGGCCAACGTCCTGACTTTC. Amino acids: CASSSRGTGANVLTF.

V usage is TRBV11-1 and J usage is TRBJ1-6, with D tentatively TRBD1 (6 bases). Germline V gene data show CDR1 as SGHAT and CDR2 as FQDESV (reference sequence). V was clipped by 3 bases and J by 10 bases, with 13 bases between them. This CDR3 comprises 14 residues. In DNA form, the CDR3 reads TGTGCCAGCAGCTTCAACAGGGTAGACTCACCCCTCCACTTT. It codes for CASSFNRVDSPLHF.

As DNA, the CDR3 is TGTGCCAGTAGTATAGCTAACTCCTATAATTCACCCCTCCACTTT. Residues: CASSIANSYNSPLHF. The chain employs TRBV19 and TRBJ1-6; D unclear. V was trimmed by 1 base and J by 0 bases, leaving 4 bases between them. CDR1 and CDR2 (germline): LNHDA, SQIVND (reference sequence). The CDR3 spans 15 residues.

CDR3 coding DNA: TGTGCCAGCAGCTTAAGTATCCAGCCCTACAATCAGCCCCAGCATTTT. It specifies CASSLSIQPYNQPQHF. The J gene is TRBJ1-5, the V gene TRBV7-8; no firm D call. The length of the CDR3 is 16 residues. Between the trimmed V and J ends, which lost 2 bases and 3 bases, there was a span of 14 bases. Germline values: CDR1 SGHVS, CDR2 FQNEAQ.

This sequence joins TRBV11-1 and TRBJ2-7; TRBD1 might be the D (6 bases). The CDR3 is made up of 12 amino acids. Trimming stripped 5 bases from V and 5 bases from J, with 10 bases between. Looked up from germline, CDR1 is SGHAT and CDR2 is FQDESV (reference sequence). DNA of the CDR3: TGTGCCAGCAGCCTTAACAGGGACGAGCAGTACTTC. Residues: CASSLNRDEQYF.

J is TRBJ2-2 and V is TRBV5-5; D possibly corresponds to TRBD1 (5 bases). Trimming shortened V by 2 bases and J by 6 bases, and 17 bases separated the two germline ends. In germline, CDR1 is SGHKS, CDR2 YYEKEE (reference sequence). The CDR3 has 16 residues. This chain's CDR3 is CASSFQGSRLAGELFF. The CDR3 coding sequence is TGTGCCAGCAGCTTCCAGGGCTCCCGGCTGGCCGGGGAGCTGTTTTTT.

This clone was recorded only once. The chain has TRBV7-9 and TRBJ2-3, with 7 bases identical to TRBD2. This CDR3 comprises 14 residues. The J segment lost 6 bases and the V segment lost 5 bases, leaving 8 bases of the junction unmatched. CDR1 SEHNR and CDR2 FQNEAQ come from the germline V gene (reference sequence). The CDR3 sequence: CASSLAGDWDTQYF. The CDR3 coding sequence is TGTGCCAGCAGCCTGGCGGGGGACTGGGATACGCAGTATTTT.

The rearrangement joins TRBV19 to TRBJ1-6; TRBD1 matches at 11 bases. V lost 8 bases and J lost 8; bases outside the gene matches: 5. Germline V lookup: CDR1 LNHDA, CDR2 SQIVND (reference sequence). The CDR3 is made up of 14 amino acids. The CDR3 protein is CASAGTGGYSPLHF. The CDR3 DNA sequence: TGTGCCAGTGCCGGGACAGGGGGTTATTCACCCCTCCACTTT.

The genes are TRBV5-1 and TRBJ2-6; weak D call: TRBD1 (6 bases). V gave up 1 base and J gave up 2 bases, with 7 bases separating them. Germline CDR1 reads SGHRS; CDR2 reads YFSETQ. The CDR3 is made up of 15 amino acids. The DNA of the CDR3 is TGCGCCAGCAGCTTGCAGGGGACTGGGGCCAACGTCCTGACTTTC. As protein: CASSLQGTGANVLTF.

J is TRBJ2-7 and V is TRBV30, with D unclear. The CDR3 contains 12 residues. V was pared by 5 bases and J by 3 bases, with 11 bases between. Germline CDR1 and CDR2: GTSNPN and SVGIG (reference sequence). The CDR3 sequence is CAWVGPNYEQYF. The CDR3 DNA is TGTGCCTGGGTCGGACCAAACTACGAGCAGTACTTC.

The CDR3 coding sequence is TGTGCCTGGAACGCCCGCTCTGGAAACACCATATATTTT. Its protein is CAWNARSGNTIYF. V gene TRBV30 combines with J gene TRBJ1-3; D gene ambiguous. The ends were cut back, 4 bases at V and 0 bases at J, with 7 bases in the middle. The CDR3 totals 13 residues. CDR1 is GTSNPN and CDR2 is SVGIG in the germline V gene (reference sequence).

A few counts support this clone. V and J are TRBV5-4 and TRBJ1-2, with unresolved D. Trimming shortened V by 5 bases and J by 1 base, and 12 bases separated the two germline ends. CDR3 length equals 14 residues. CDR1 and CDR2 from the germline V gene are SGHNT and YYREEE (reference sequence). CDR3 protein: CASSRDAHNYGYTF. CDR3 DNA sequence: TGTGCCAGCAGTCGCGACGCTCATAACTATGGCTACACCTTC.

The chain combines TRBV7-2 with TRBJ2-5; 7 bases map to TRBD1. Trimming at V came to 0 bases and at J to 5 bases, leaving 9 bases not matched to a gene. This CDR3 contains 16 residues. CDR1 and CDR2 from the germline V gene are SGHTA and FQGNSA. CDR3 sequence (DNA): TGTGCCAGCAGCTTAGCTGGACAGGCTGTTTTCGAGACCCAGTACTTC. This codes for CASSLAGQAVFETQYF.

This sequence joins TRBV5-1 and TRBJ1-4; perhaps TRBD1 as D (5 bases). The CDR3 is 16 amino acids. Germline CDR1 reads SGHRS; CDR2 reads YFSETQ. Between the trimmed V and J ends, which lost 4 bases and 0 bases, there was a span of 13 bases. The CDR3 loop is CASSPQGPTTNEKLFF. The CDR3 coding sequence is TGCGCCAGCAGCCCCCAGGGACCAACAACTAATGAAAAACTGTTTTTT.

The V call is TRBV6-1, the J call TRBJ1-1, with unresolved D. Germline loops: CDR1 MNHNS, CDR2 SASEGT. CDR3 length equals 11 residues. The ends were cut back, 3 bases at V and 10 bases at J, with 9 bases in the middle. The CDR3 coding sequence is TGTGCCAGCAGTGAGGCAGTAGGAGCTTTCTTT. It translates to CASSEAVGAFF.